This T cell receptor beta chain was found in a study of blood T cell repertoires in COVID-19. About the study: COVID-19 samples from acute and convalescent phases originated in the United States, Italy and Spain.

The CDR3 has 12 residues. Trimming took off 3 bases at V and 3 bases at J, with 6 bases between the two ends. Germline CDR1 and CDR2: DFQATT and SNEGSKA (reference sequence). Authors' analysis steps: Amplification with reference gene primers provided the estimates of nucleated cell counts. TCRdb keeps only in-frame clones here, not all; method: immunoSEQ multiplex PCR. V and J calls and clone size come straight from that table; D and trimming were deduced from the DNA. The sample records more than 250,000 clones, about 92% being singletons. The chain joins TRBV20-1 to TRBJ2-1, with TRBD1 as a possible D gene (5 bases). The specimen was PBMCs or T cells enriched from blood (not recorded which). This clonotype was sampled from a woman aged 30 to 39 who had recovered from COVID-19. CDR3 nucleotide sequence: TGCAGTGCTAGTGACAGCTACAATGAGCAGTTCTTC. As protein: CSASDSYNEQFF.